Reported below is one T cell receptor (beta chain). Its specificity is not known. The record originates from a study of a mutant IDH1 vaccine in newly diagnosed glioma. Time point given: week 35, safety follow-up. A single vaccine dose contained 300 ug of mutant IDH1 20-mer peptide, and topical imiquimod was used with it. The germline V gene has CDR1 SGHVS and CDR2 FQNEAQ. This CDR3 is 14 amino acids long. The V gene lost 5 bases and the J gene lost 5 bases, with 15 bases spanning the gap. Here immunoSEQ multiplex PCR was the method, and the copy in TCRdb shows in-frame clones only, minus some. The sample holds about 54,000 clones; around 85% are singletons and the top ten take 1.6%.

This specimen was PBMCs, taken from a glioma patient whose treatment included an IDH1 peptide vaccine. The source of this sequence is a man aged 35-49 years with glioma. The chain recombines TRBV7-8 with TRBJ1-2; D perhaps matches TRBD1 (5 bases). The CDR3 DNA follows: TGTGCCAGCAGCCCGCTACAGGCCTCTTATGGCTACACCTTC. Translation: CASSPLQASYGYTF.